This section outlines one TCR beta chain sequence together with its context. CDR1 is LNHDA, CDR2 SQIVND, per germline (reference sequence). V gave up 7 bases and J gave up 4 bases; unmatched junction bases: 4. The CDR3 spans 14 residues. The source of the sample is a study of T cell responses to AZD1222 COVID-19 vaccine. Generated by immunoSEQ multiplex PCR, the TCRdb table keeps only in-frame clones and is missing some. The sample records 95,000 to 110,000 clones, 88% being singletons. Sequencing used peripheral blood, obtained on day 0 of AZD1222 vaccination. V usage is TRBV19 and J usage is TRBJ2-5, with TRBD2 matching 12 bases. The clonotype originates from an adult in good health. This CDR3 reads CASKPGLAGETQYF. The CDR3 DNA follows: TGTGCCAGTAAGCCGGGACTAGCGGGAGAGACCCAGTACTTC.